This T cell receptor (beta chain) derives from a study of a mutant IDH1 vaccine in newly diagnosed glioma. Of note for this clone: Its antigen is not known.

The sample's time point: week 23, last vaccination. Each dose delivered 300 ug of mutant IDH1 20-mer peptide subcutaneously with imiquimod. The assay was immunoSEQ multiplex PCR, and TCRdb's table has in-frame clones only and misses some. The sample lists just over 80,000 clones, about 82% occurring once. The CDR3 sequence is 15 residues long. Germline V CDR1 and CDR2: SGHDT, YYEEEE. V shed 4 bases, J shed 4 bases, and the junction held 10 bases outside the gene matches. This chain links TRBV5-6 with TRBJ1-1, with 7 bases lining up with TRBD1. The sample was PBMCs, taken from a glioma patient whose treatment included an IDH1 peptide vaccine. This clonotype was obtained from a man aged 25-40 years with glioma. Some clones in this sample may be carry-over from other donors' samples. CDR3 nucleotide sequence: TGTGCCAGCAGCACCGACAGGGAACGGAGCACTGAAGCTTTCTTT. It encodes CASSTDRERSTEAFF.